The 28 T cell receptor beta chains below come from one sample, sequenced in a study of blood T cell repertoires in COVID-19. Data came from immunoSEQ multiplex PCR; TCRdb stores just in-frame clones and leaves some out. The table lists 150,000 to 200,000 clones, about 86% of them singletons, with about a tenth in the top ten. Material: peripheral blood. Receptors were obtained from a woman in her sixties or seventies with COVID-19, enrolled during active disease.

The DNA for the CDR3 is TGTGCCAGCAGTGGAGGAGTTACCGGGGAGCTGTTTTTT. This translates into CASSGGVTGELFF. V gene TRBV2 combines with J gene TRBJ2-2; D is ambiguous. The CDR3 totals 13 residues. Between the trimmed V and J ends, which lost 4 bases and 5 bases, there was a span of 8 bases. Germline lookup yields CDR1 SNHLY and CDR2 FYNNEI.

This sequence joins TRBV24-1 and TRBJ2-7; 8 nucleotides align to TRBD2. Germline lookup yields CDR1 KGHDR and CDR2 SFDVKD. The CDR3 spans 12 residues. V gave up 7 bases and J gave up 4 bases; unmatched junction bases: 2. CDR3 nucleotide sequence: TGTGCCACCAGCGGCGGGGGGTACGAGCAGTACTTC. Protein product: CATSGGGYEQYF.

This clone has more than one count but fewer than ten. In DNA form, the CDR3 reads TGTGCCAGCAGCGGATACAGGGAGTCGGGCGAGCAGTACTTC. Protein sequence: CASSGYRESGEQYF. The chain employs TRBV9 and TRBJ2-7; D might be TRBD1 (6 bases). This CDR3 has 14 residues. Germline CDR1 SGDLS, CDR2 YYNGEE. V was trimmed by 3 bases and J by 6 bases, leaving 16 bases between them.

The rearrangement links TRBV24-1 to TRBJ2-5; tentatively, D is TRBD2 (5 bases). V was clipped by 4 bases and J by 3 bases, with 11 bases between them. CDR3 length: 14 amino acids. Germline V gives CDR1 KGHDR, CDR2 SFDVKD. CDR3 residues: CATSDPDGEETQYF. DNA of the CDR3: TGTGCCACCAGTGACCCGGACGGGGAAGAGACCCAGTACTTC.

V gene TRBV6-1 combines with J gene TRBJ1-2, with D possibly TRBD1 on 6 matching bases. CDR1 is MNHNS and CDR2 is SASEGT in the germline V gene. The CDR3 contains 16 residues. Trimming removed 0 bases at V and 3 bases at J, with 14 bases between. The CDR3 reads CASSEADPQGYYGYTF. The CDR3 DNA sequence: TGTGCCAGCAGTGAAGCGGATCCCCAGGGGTACTATGGCTACACCTTC.

The rearrangement joins TRBV2 to TRBJ1-4; TRBD1 matches 9 bases. Germline CDR1 SNHLY, CDR2 FYNNEI. J gave up 7 bases and V 4 bases, and 4 bases lay outside the gene matches. This CDR3 region has 14 residues. The CDR3 sequence: CASSGGTGIEKLFF. DNA of the CDR3: TGTGCCAGCAGTGGAGGGACAGGGATTGAAAAACTGTTTTTT.

The V gene is TRBV15, the J gene TRBJ2-5; 7 bases are shared with TRBD1. Per germline, CDR1 LNHNV and CDR2 YYDKDF (reference sequence). With V trimmed by 3 bases and J by 2 bases, 3 bases remained unmatched. This CDR3 is built from 14 residues. The CDR3 coding sequence is TGTGCCACCAGCAGGGGCAGGGGGCAAGAGACCCAGTACTTC. It translates to CATSRGRGQETQYF.

The sample holds one count of this clone. The rearrangement links TRBV18 to TRBJ2-1, with 11 bases lining up with TRBD1. The CDR3 consists of 16 residues. Trimming took 5 bases from V and 8 from J; bases not matched to a gene: 11. Germline CDR1 is KGHSH and CDR2 is LQKENI. Here the CDR3 reads CASSGLGGQGAYEQFF. The CDR3 DNA reads as TGTGCCAGCTCAGGCCTGGGCGGACAGGGGGCCTATGAGCAGTTCTTC.

This clone is a singleton in its sample. The CDR3 region is CASSKDRVQGNTIYF. The CDR3 nucleotides are TGTGCCAGCAGCAAAGACAGGGTTCAAGGAAACACCATATATTTT. This sequence joins TRBV2 and TRBJ1-3, with TRBD1 matching over 7 bases. Germline V gives CDR1 SNHLY, CDR2 FYNNEI. V shed 6 bases and J 4 bases; nucleotides not matched to a gene: 9. The CDR3 loop spans 15 amino acids.

The J gene is TRBJ2-3, the V gene TRBV7-3, with TRBD2 matching over 10 bases. V gave up 4 bases and J gave up 4 bases; unmatched junction bases: 8. This CDR3 is 16 amino acids long. Germline V CDR1 and CDR2: SGHTA, FQGTGA. The CDR3 DNA reads TGTGCCAGCAGCTCCCGACTAGCGGGTTACCCAGATACGCAGTATTTT. Its translation: CASSSRLAGYPDTQYF.

The CDR3 here is CASTSKGGILSADTQYF. The DNA for the CDR3 is TGTGCCAGCACCTCCAAGGGGGGGATACTGTCGGCAGATACGCAGTATTTT. This rearrangement joins TRBV5-4 to TRBJ2-3, with D possibly being TRBD2 (7 bases). Germline CDR1 and CDR2: SGHNT and YYREEE (reference sequence). Trimming removed 6 bases from V and 4 bases from J, with 24 bases in between. The CDR3 runs to 17 residues.

This clone was detected only once. The chain employs TRBV10-3 and TRBJ1-5; the match to TRBD1 covers 7 bases. Germline V gives CDR1 ENHRY, CDR2 SYGVKD. The CDR3 is 15 residues long. After removal of 3 bases from V and 0 bases from J, the junction contained 2 bases not matched to a gene. In nucleotides, the CDR3 is TGTGCCATCAGTGACAGGGGGTATAGCAATCAGCCCCAGCATTTT. Its protein is CAISDRGYSNQPQHF.

The V gene is TRBV13, the J gene TRBJ1-1, with 7 bases fitting TRBD1. The germline V gene encodes CDR1 PRHDT and CDR2 FYEKMQ (reference sequence). The CDR3 runs to 15 residues. V shed 0 bases, J shed 5 bases, and the junction held 6 bases outside the gene matches. In nucleotides, the CDR3 is TGTGCCAGCAGCTTAGGTTCGACAGGGAGGACTGAAGCTTTCTTT. Protein sequence: CASSLGSTGRTEAFF.

The chain recombines TRBV30 with TRBJ2-5, with 11 bases that match TRBD1. This CDR3 has 14 amino acids. J gave up 5 bases and V 5 bases, and 7 bases lay outside the gene matches. The germline CDR1 and CDR2 sequences are GTSNPN and SVGIG (reference sequence). This chain's CDR3 is CAWDTGQGAETQYF. The DNA of the CDR3 is TGTGCCTGGGACACCGGACAGGGGGCCGAGACCCAGTACTTC.

The rearrangement uses TRBV27 and TRBJ1-6; the D gene is possibly TRBD1 (5 bases). Germline V gives CDR1 MNHEY, CDR2 SMNVEV (reference sequence). This CDR3 spans 13 amino acids. Trimming took 4 bases from V and 9 from J, leaving 10 bases between them. DNA for the CDR3: TGTGCCAGCAGTTGGCAGGGAGGTTCACCCCTCCACTTT. This codes for CASSWQGGSPLHF.

The V call is TRBV27, the J call TRBJ1-2, with D possibly matching TRBD1 (5 bases). CDR3 size: 13 residues. Germline CDR1 MNHEY, CDR2 SMNVEV (reference sequence). Trimming cost V 4 bases and J 4 bases, with 10 bases left between them. CDR3 residues: CASSSRGFYGYTF. CDR3 sequence (DNA): TGTGCCAGCAGTTCCCGGGGGTTCTATGGCTACACCTTC.

This chain connects TRBV28 to TRBJ1-3; D might be TRBD1 (5 bases). Trimming cost V 7 bases and J 2 bases, with 18 bases left between them. Germline V gene sequence: CDR1 MDHEN, CDR2 SYDVKM. The CDR3 contains 16 residues. CDR3 amino acids: CASTRSGGSTGNTIYF. DNA for the CDR3: TGTGCCAGCACACGAAGCGGGGGTAGCACTGGAAACACCATATATTTT.

CDR3 nucleotide sequence: TGTGCCAGCAGTAGGGCAGGGGGCTCTGGAAACACCATATATTTT. It specifies CASSRAGGSGNTIYF. The gene calls are TRBV6-5 and TRBJ1-3; 7 bases are a match to TRBD1. In germline, CDR1 is MNHEY, CDR2 SVGAGI. Trimming at V came to 5 bases and at J to 0 bases, leaving 4 bases not matched to a gene. The CDR3 length is 15 residues.

The rearrangement uses TRBV3-1 (or the pseudogene TRBV3-2) and TRBJ1-5; D ambiguous. Trimming left V 0 bases short and J 10 bases short, with 10 bases between. Germline CDR1 reads LGHDT; CDR2 reads YNNKEL (reference sequence). This CDR3 contains 13 residues. CDR3 sequence (DNA): TGTGCCAGCAGCCAAGATACTCTCCTCCCCCAGCATTTT. Translation gives CASSQDTLLPQHF.

V is TRBV27 and J is TRBJ1-6, with 8 bases that match TRBD1. The CDR3 has 14 amino acids. Germline CDR1 is MNHEY and CDR2 is SMNVEV (reference sequence). V trimming: 5 bases; J trimming: 6 bases; junction bases outside the gene matches: 3. The CDR3 DNA reads TGTGCCAGCAGTATAGACAGGGGTAATTCACCCCTCCACTTT. Encoded protein: CASSIDRGNSPLHF.

J is TRBJ2-2 and V is TRBV5-1; 7 bases match TRBD1. The CDR3 loop spans 15 amino acids. Germline V lookup: CDR1 SGHRS, CDR2 YFSETQ. Trimming at V came to 4 bases and at J to 2 bases, leaving 5 bases not matched to a gene. CDR3 residues: CASSPRQGNTGELFF. The CDR3 DNA reads TGCGCCAGCAGCCCCCGACAGGGCAACACCGGGGAGCTGTTTTTT.

The table lists this clone with a count of one. The chain has TRBV5-4 and TRBJ1-4; tentative D call: TRBD1 (6 bases). Trimming removed 0 bases at V and 10 bases at J, with 25 bases between. The CDR3 has 18 amino acids. CDR1 is SGHNT and CDR2 is YYREEE in the germline V gene (reference sequence). CDR3 sequence: CASSLGTHREGKQGKLFF. The DNA for the CDR3 is TGTGCCAGCAGCTTGGGGACCCACAGGGAGGGGAAACAAGGAAAACTGTTTTTT.

J is TRBJ1-5 and V is TRBV6-6, with 11 bases that match TRBD1. Trimming took 4 bases from V and 1 from J; bases not matched to a gene: 0. The CDR3 has 15 amino acids. The germline gives CDR1 MNHNY, CDR2 SVGAGI (reference sequence). In DNA form, the CDR3 reads TGTGCCAGCAGTTGGGACAGGGGGAGCAATCAGCCCCAGCATTTT. Amino acids: CASSWDRGSNQPQHF.

The gene calls are TRBV3-1 (or the pseudogene TRBV3-2) and TRBJ1-5, with D unresolved. V dropped 0 bases and J dropped 2 bases, with 11 bases sitting between them. Germline V gives CDR1 LGHDT, CDR2 YNNKEL (reference sequence). There are 16 residues in the CDR3. CDR3: CASSQEASGRNQPQHF. CDR3 in DNA: TGTGCCAGCAGCCAAGAAGCGTCCGGCCGCAATCAGCCCCAGCATTTT.

The CDR3 region is CASSQAPRTGGFYGYTF. The CDR3 DNA reads TGTGCCAGCTCACAGGCCCCTAGGACAGGGGGCTTCTATGGCTACACCTTC. V and J are TRBV18 and TRBJ1-2, with 11 positions matching TRBD1. The CDR3 covers 17 residues. CDR1 is KGHSH, CDR2 LQKENI, per germline. After removal of 4 bases from V and 4 bases from J, the junction contained 11 bases not matched to a gene.

The J gene is TRBJ1-2, the V gene TRBV19; 8 bases agree with TRBD1. The CDR3 spans 13 residues. Unmatched junction bases numbered 7, after V lost 7 bases and J lost 6 bases. Looked up from germline, CDR1 is LNHDA and CDR2 is SQIVND (reference sequence). CDR3 loop: CASTMGTGDGYTF. CDR3 DNA sequence: TGTGCCAGTACCATGGGGACAGGAGATGGCTACACCTTC.

J is TRBJ1-2 and V is TRBV15, with D perhaps matching TRBD1 (6 bases). Germline loops: CDR1 LNHNV, CDR2 YYDKDF (reference sequence). The CDR3 has 13 residues. Trimming left V 8 bases short and J 2 bases short, with 12 bases between. CDR3 sequence: CATGGGQNYGYTF. The DNA for the CDR3 is TGTGCCACCGGCGGGGGGCAAAACTATGGCTACACCTTC.

The rearrangement joins TRBV18 to TRBJ1-5; 8 bases line up with TRBD1. V lost 5 bases and J lost 5; bases outside the gene matches: 5. The germline CDR1 and CDR2 sequences are KGHSH and LQKENI. CDR3 length equals 14 residues. The CDR3 protein is CASSSQGADQPQHF. The CDR3 nucleotides are TGTGCCAGCTCATCGCAGGGGGCGGATCAGCCCCAGCATTTT.